This T cell receptor beta chain was documented in a study of T-cell memory formation after mild COVID-19. Each CDR3 protein is one row after TCRdb ran MiXCR on the 5' RACE reads. The sample lists 410,000 or so distinct CDR3 sequences; 23% were seen once. As regards this clonotype: The antigen remains unidentified.

The CDR3 totals 14 residues. Trimming removed 5 bases from V and 5 bases from J; junction bases left unmatched: 8. CDR1 SGHAT and CDR2 FQNNGV come from the germline V gene. The study's findings and limits: Researchers found some responding clones in pre-infection memory, a sign that cross-reactive memory joined.

The chain is built from TRBV11-2 and TRBJ1-2, with 7 bases fitting TRBD1. Material: PBMCs or a T cell subset sorted from them (not recorded which). This clonotype originated in an adult woman who had mild COVID-19 (a few samples of this study predate the infection). Cell type and time point are not known. This CDR3 is CASSALGQEYGYTF. The CDR3, as DNA: TGTGCCAGCAGCGCCCTCGGACAGGAGTATGGCTACACCTTC.